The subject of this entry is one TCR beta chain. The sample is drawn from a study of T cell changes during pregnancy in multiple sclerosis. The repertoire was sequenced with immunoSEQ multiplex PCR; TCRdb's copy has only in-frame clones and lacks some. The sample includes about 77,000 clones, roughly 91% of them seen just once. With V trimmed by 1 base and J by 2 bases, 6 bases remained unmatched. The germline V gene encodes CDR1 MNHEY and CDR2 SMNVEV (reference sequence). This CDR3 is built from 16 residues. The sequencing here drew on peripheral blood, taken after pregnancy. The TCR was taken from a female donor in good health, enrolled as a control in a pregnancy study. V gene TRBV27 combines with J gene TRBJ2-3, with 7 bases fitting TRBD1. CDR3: CASSLWDSIFTDTQYF. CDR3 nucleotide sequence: TGTGCCAGCAGTTTATGGGACAGTATTTTCACAGATACGCAGTATTTT.